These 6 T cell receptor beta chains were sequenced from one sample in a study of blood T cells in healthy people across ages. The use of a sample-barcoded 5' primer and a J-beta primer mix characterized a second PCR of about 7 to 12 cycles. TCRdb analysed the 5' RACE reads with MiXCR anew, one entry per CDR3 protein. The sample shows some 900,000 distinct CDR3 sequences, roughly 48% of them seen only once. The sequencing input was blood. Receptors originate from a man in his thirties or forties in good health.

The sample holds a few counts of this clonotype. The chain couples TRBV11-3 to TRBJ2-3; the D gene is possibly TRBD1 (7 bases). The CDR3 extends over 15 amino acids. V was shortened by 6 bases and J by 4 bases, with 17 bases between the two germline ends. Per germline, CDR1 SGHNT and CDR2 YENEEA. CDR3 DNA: TGTGCCAGCAGGGTAGGGGCAGGGGGGTCAGATACGCAGTATTTT. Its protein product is CASRVGAGGSDTQYF.

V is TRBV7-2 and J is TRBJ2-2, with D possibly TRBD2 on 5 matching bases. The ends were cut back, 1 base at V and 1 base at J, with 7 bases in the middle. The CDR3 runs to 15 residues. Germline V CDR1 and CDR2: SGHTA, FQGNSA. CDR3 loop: CASSLVRGNTGELFF. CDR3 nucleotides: TGTGCCAGCAGCTTAGTACGGGGGAACACCGGGGAGCTGTTTTTT.

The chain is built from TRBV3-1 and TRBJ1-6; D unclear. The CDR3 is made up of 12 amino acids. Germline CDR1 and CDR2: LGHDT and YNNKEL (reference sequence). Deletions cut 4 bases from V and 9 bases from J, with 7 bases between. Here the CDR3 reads CASSPRGSPLHF. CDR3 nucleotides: TGTGCCAGCAGCCCTCGGGGTTCACCCCTCCACTTT.

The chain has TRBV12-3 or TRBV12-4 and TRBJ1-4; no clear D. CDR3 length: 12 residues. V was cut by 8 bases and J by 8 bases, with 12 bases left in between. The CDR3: CASGLIREKLFF. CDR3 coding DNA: TGTGCCAGCGGGTTAATACGGGAAAAACTGTTTTTT.

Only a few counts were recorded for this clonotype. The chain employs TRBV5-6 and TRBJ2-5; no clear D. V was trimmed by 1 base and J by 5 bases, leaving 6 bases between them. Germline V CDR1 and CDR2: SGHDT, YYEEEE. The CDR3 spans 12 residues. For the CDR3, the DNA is TGTGCCAGCAGCTTGCGGATGGAGACCCAGTACTTC. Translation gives CASSLRMETQYF.

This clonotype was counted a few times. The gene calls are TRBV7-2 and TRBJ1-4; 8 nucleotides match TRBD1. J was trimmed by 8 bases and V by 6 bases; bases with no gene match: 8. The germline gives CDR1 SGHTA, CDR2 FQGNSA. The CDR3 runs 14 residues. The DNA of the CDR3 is TGTGCCAGCAGTCCTCAGGGGGCGAGGGAAAAACTGTTTTTT. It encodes CASSPQGAREKLFF. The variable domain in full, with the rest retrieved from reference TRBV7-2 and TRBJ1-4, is GAGVSQSPSNKVTEKGKDVELRCDPISGHTALYWYRQSLGQGLEFLIYFQGNSAPDKSGLPSDRFSAERTGGSVSTLTIQRTQQEDSAVYLCASSPQGAREKLFFGSGTQLSVL.